Each of the 19 T cell receptor beta chains below was sequenced from the same sample in a study of read filtering for tumor transcriptome and immune sequencing. Molecular barcoded adaptors covering alpha/delta and beta/gamma chains were used on approximately 400 ng RNA. MiXCR was run by TCRdb on the reads, yielding one entry per CDR3 protein. The sample shows some 120,000 distinct CDR3 sequences, roughly 13% of them seen only once. Material: a population of CD138-negative cells sorted from bone marrow. These receptors came from a donor at least 40 years old with multiple myeloma.

This clonotype was found many times. The V call is TRBV5-6, the J call TRBJ2-5; D gene uncertain. CDR3 length: 16 amino acids. Trimming removed 6 bases at V and 2 bases at J, with 20 bases between. In germline, CDR1 is SGHDT, CDR2 YYEEEE. For the CDR3, the DNA is TGTGCCAGCATCCCCCGCAAGTCGGGCACTCAAGAGACCCAGTACTTC. This codes for CASIPRKSGTQETQYF.

This clonotype was seen ten or more times. The chain combines TRBV30 with TRBJ2-1; 9 bases match TRBD1. The germline V gene has CDR1 GTSNPN and CDR2 SVGIG (reference sequence). Trimming took 0 bases from V and 9 from J; bases not matched to a gene: 9. The CDR3 is 15 amino acids. The CDR3 protein is CAWSVLGQGLVEQFF. CDR3 in DNA: TGTGCCTGGAGTGTATTAGGACAGGGGTTAGTTGAGCAGTTCTTC.

This clonotype was seen at least ten times. The chain employs TRBV6-6 and TRBJ2-1, with D maybe TRBD2 (7 bases). The CDR3 has 13 residues. Trimming pared 0 bases from V and 10 bases from J, leaving 10 bases between. Per the germline V gene, CDR1 is MNHNY and CDR2 is SVGAGI (reference sequence). CDR3 bases: TGTGCCAGCAGTTACTCGGGGAGGGGGGAGCAGTTCTTC. Amino acids: CASSYSGRGEQFF.

Many counts were recorded for this clonotype. The gene calls are TRBV7-2 and TRBJ1-4, with D tentatively TRBD1 (5 bases). This CDR3 is built from 15 residues. In germline, CDR1 is SGHTA, CDR2 FQGNSA. Trimming left V 5 bases short and J 4 bases short, with 14 bases between. The CDR3 DNA follows: TGTGCCAGCAGCCCAACGGGGGAAATTAATGAAAAACTGTTTTTT. It yields the protein CASSPTGEINEKLFF. Using reference TRBV7-2 and TRBJ1-4 for the parts outside the CDR3, the full variable domain is GAGVSQSPSNKVTEKGKDVELRCDPISGHTALYWYRQSLGQGLEFLIYFQGNSAPDKSGLPSDRFSAERTGGSVSTLTIQRTQQEDSAVYLCASSPTGEINEKLFFGSGTQLSVL.

Note on this clonotype: The junction shows a germline mismatch at one end, possibly a read error. In DNA, the CDR3 is TGTGCCAGCAGCTTGCCCCGGGGCTCCTACAATGAGCAGTTTTTC. It yields the protein CASSLPRGSYNEQFF. V gene TRBV5-4 combines with J gene TRBJ2-1; either TRBD1 or TRBD2 may supply D (5 bases each). This CDR3 has 15 amino acids. CDR1 is SGHNT, CDR2 YYREEE, per germline (reference sequence).

This clonotype was found many times. The chain employs TRBV10-3 and TRBJ2-3, with 7 bases lining up with TRBD2. The CDR3 loop spans 16 amino acids. The junction had 7 bases not matched to a gene; V was cut back by 3 bases and J by 1 base. CDR1 and CDR2 (germline): ENHRY, SYGVKD. The CDR3 coding sequence is TGTGCCATCAGTGAAAGGGACTATAGAGGCACAGATACGCAGTATTTT. Translating gives CAISERDYRGTDTQYF.

This clonotype was seen repeatedly, ten times or more. The V call is TRBV5-1, the J call TRBJ1-5; 7 positions agree with TRBD1. This CDR3 spans 15 amino acids. Germline V gene lookup returns CDR1 SGHRS and CDR2 YFSETQ. The V and J ends lost 0 bases and 5 bases, in that order; junction bases with no gene match: 5. The CDR3 is CASSLGTGLHQPQHF. As DNA, the CDR3 is TGCGCCAGCAGCTTGGGGACAGGTTTACATCAGCCCCAGCATTTT.

This clonotype appeared many times. The chain combines TRBV18 with TRBJ1-2; D call uncertain. Germline V lookup: CDR1 KGHSH, CDR2 LQKENI. The CDR3 runs 14 residues. V dropped 3 bases and J dropped 6 bases, with 14 bases sitting between them. CDR3 region: CASSPLRETDGYTF. The DNA for the CDR3 is TGTGCCAGCTCACCCTTGAGGGAAACGGATGGCTACACCTTC.

This clonotype was counted many times. The chain carries TRBV6-2 or TRBV6-3 and TRBJ1-1; the D is unclear. There are 15 residues in the CDR3. Between the trimmed V and J ends, which lost 3 bases and 0 bases, there was a span of 11 bases. Per the germline V gene, CDR1 is MNHEY and CDR2 is SVGEGT. Here the CDR3 reads CASSYGARMNTEAFF. CDR3 sequence (DNA): TGTGCCAGCAGTTATGGTGCGAGGATGAACACTGAAGCTTTCTTT.

This clonotype was seen ten or more times. The genes are TRBV24-1 and TRBJ2-1; TRBD2 might be the D (6 bases). The V end was cut by 2 bases, the J end by 6 bases, with 19 bases between. Looked up from germline, CDR1 is KGHDR and CDR2 is SFDVKD. The CDR3 contains 17 residues. CDR3 protein: CATSDSFRGTYGNEQFF. The CDR3, as DNA: TGTGCCACCAGTGATTCGTTCCGAGGGACTTACGGCAATGAGCAGTTCTTC.

CDR3: CASSLPPWRELSYEQYF. The CDR3 DNA is TGTGCCAGCAGCCTACCTCCTTGGCGGGAGCTCTCCTACGAGCAGTACTTC. J is TRBJ2-7 and V is TRBV5-6; 7 nucleotides align to TRBD2. J lost 0 bases, V lost 4 bases, and 13 bases had no gene match. This CDR3 comprises 17 residues. CDR1 SGHDT and CDR2 YYEEEE come from the germline V gene.

This clonotype has a count of ten or more. The CDR3 protein is CASSLLGWGQGGYNTEAFF. The DNA for the CDR3 is TGTGCCAGCAGCTTATTAGGCTGGGGGCAAGGTGGCTATAACACTGAAGCTTTCTTT. This chain connects TRBV7-6 to TRBJ1-1; tentative D call: TRBD1 (6 bases). The CDR3 runs to 19 residues. Germline CDR1 reads SGHVS; CDR2 reads FNYEAQ. Between the trimmed V and J ends, which lost 2 bases and 2 bases, there was a span of 24 bases.

This clonotype has at least ten counts. V and J are TRBV7-3 and TRBJ2-2; 8 bases agree with TRBD1. The V gene end was trimmed by 5 bases and the J gene end by 7 bases; junction bases not matched to a gene: 3. Germline V lookup: CDR1 SGHTA, CDR2 FQGTGA. The CDR3 sequence is 13 residues long. The CDR3 coding sequence is TGTGCCAGCAGCGCCGACAGGGGCGGGGAGCTGTTTTTT. Translation gives CASSADRGGELFF.

This clonotype was counted many times. The chain carries TRBV29-1 and TRBJ2-3; the match to TRBD2 covers 11 bases. From germline, CDR1 is SQVTM and CDR2 ANQGSEA. This CDR3 has 17 amino acids. The V and J ends lost 0 bases and 6 bases, in that order; junction bases with no gene match: 11. The CDR3 DNA reads as TGCAGCGTTGAAGATGGGCTAGCGGGAGGTGGGCGGGATACGCAGTATTTT. Its translation: CSVEDGLAGGGRDTQYF.

Concerning this clonotype itself: A much larger clone differs by one base, so this may be a read error. The chain links TRBV7-6 to TRBJ1-6, with no clear D. Germline values: CDR1 SGHVS, CDR2 FNYEAQ. Trimming shortened V by 1 base and J by 9 bases, and 10 bases separated the two germline ends. The CDR3 sequence is 14 residues long. The CDR3 nucleotides read TGTGCCAGCAGCTTAGACAGAAATAGTTCACCCCTCCACTTT. It codes for CASSLDRNSSPLHF.

This clonotype was seen many times. This chain uses TRBV12-3 or TRBV12-4 with TRBJ1-2; D is unclear. V lost 5 bases to trimming and J lost 0 bases, with 7 bases between them. This CDR3 is built from 13 residues. CDR3 sequence reads: CASSETTNYGYTF. The CDR3 region has the DNA TGTGCCAGCAGTGAGACGACTAACTATGGCTACACCTTC.

This clonotype was seen ten or more times. This sequence joins TRBV12-3 or TRBV12-4 and TRBJ1-5, with D possibly being TRBD1 (6 bases). CDR3 length: 14 amino acids. Trimming removed 6 bases from V and 7 bases from J, with 16 bases in between. The CDR3 coding sequence is TGTGCCAGCAGCGTTAACAGGGACGGGCAGCCCCAGCATTTT. Encoded protein: CASSVNRDGQPQHF.

With respect to this clonotype: One end of the junction is discordant with germline, which a read error may explain. The chain couples TRBV19 to TRBJ2-1; TRBD2 matches 8 bases. The CDR3 is 18 amino acids. Germline V gene data show CDR1 as LNHDA and CDR2 as SQIVND (reference sequence). CDR3 sequence: CASSNGRAGDSVYNEQFF. For the CDR3, the DNA is TGTGCCAGTAGTAATGGCCGAGCGGGGGATAGTGTCTACAATGAGCAGTTTTTC.

This clonotype was seen ten or more times. Its ends do not fully match the called genes, so a read error is possible. The chain combines TRBV7-7 with TRBJ2-3, with 10 bases that match TRBD2. Germline V gene lookup returns CDR1 SSHAT and CDR2 FNYEAQ (reference sequence). This CDR3 comprises 16 residues. CDR3: CASSLGSSGSGDTQYF. The DNA for the CDR3 is TGTGCTAGCAGCTTGGGCTCTAGCGGGAGCGGAGATACGCAGTATTTT.